This T cell receptor (beta chain) was found in a study of regulatory T cells in long-lasting Graves disease. Broader study findings: A reduction in accuracy may have resulted from the small sample size.

As for time point: newly diagnosed GD, antithyroid drugs for less than 3 months. RNA from PBMCs was the source of the TCR library. Enrollment of patients was through an endocrinology department in Xi'an, China. This clonotype was detected ten times or more. What it binds is unknown. Assembly of TCR beta libraries relied on iRepertoire HTBI primers together with Arm-PCR of CDR3 regions. TCRdb re-derived calls from the multiplex PCR reads in MiXCR, one entry per CDR3 protein. The repertoire holds about 240,000 distinct CDR3 sequences, with 20% to 25% as singletons. This clonotype was sampled from a female donor with Graves disease. The sample in question was peripheral blood mononuclear cells (PBMCs), obtained at new diagnosis, from a patient treated with antithyroid drugs.

The CDR3 nucleotides read TGTGCCAGCAGCACCGGGACACCCTCTTGGGATACGCAGTATTTT. It is translated as CASSTGTPSWDTQYF. V is TRBV7-9 and J is TRBJ2-3; TRBD1 is a possible D gene (6 bases). The V end was cut by 5 bases, the J end by 6 bases, with 18 bases between. Germline values: CDR1 SEHNR, CDR2 FQNEAQ (reference sequence). The CDR3 is 15 residues long. Drawing the rest from reference TRBV7-9 and TRBJ2-3, the complete variable domain is DTGVSQNPRHKITKRGQNVTFRCDPISEHNRLYWYRQTLGQGPEFLTYFQNEAQLEKSRLLSDRFSAERPKGSFSTLEIQRTEQGDSAMYLCASSTGTPSWDTQYFGPGTRLTVL.